This TCR beta chain was sequenced for a study of blood T cells in healthy people across ages. The authors ran a second PCR of about 6 to 11 cycles using a sample-barcoded 5' primer and a J-beta primer mix. TCRdb passed the 5' RACE reads through MiXCR, listing each CDR3 protein once. The top ten hold 7.7% of the sample, which has 1.5 million to 2 million distinct CDR3 sequences, approximately 28% seen once. The TCR comes from a woman in her twenties or thirties in good health. The sequencing input was blood.

The CDR3 DNA sequence: TGTGCCAGCAGTTACAACAGGGTTCAGCCCCAGCATTTT. Translating gives CASSYNRVQPQHF. The V gene is TRBV6-5, the J gene TRBJ1-5; D perhaps matches TRBD1 (6 bases). Germline values: CDR1 MNHEY, CDR2 SVGAGI. The CDR3 is made up of 13 amino acids. V dropped 2 bases and J dropped 6 bases, with 8 bases sitting between them.